The 3 T cell receptor beta chains below come from one sample, sequenced in a study of cytotoxic CD8 clonotypes in ibrutinib-treated CLL. The repertoire was sequenced with immunoSEQ multiplex PCR; TCRdb's copy has only in-frame clones and lacks some. The data hold over 120,000 clones, with 76% observed a single time. Sequencing was performed on PBMCs, taken after 24 months of ibrutinib treatment. The receptors were gathered from a human donor with chronic lymphocytic leukemia.

V is TRBV15 and J is TRBJ2-2; D uncertain. Deletions cut 5 bases from V and 0 bases from J, with 7 bases between. CDR3 length: 14 amino acids. Germline CDR1 is LNHNV and CDR2 is YYDKDF (reference sequence). As DNA, the CDR3 is TGTGCCACCAGCTGGGTGGCGAACACCGGGGAGCTGTTTTTT. As protein: CATSWVANTGELFF. Together with reference TRBV15 and TRBJ2-2, the CDR3 gives the full variable domain: DAMVIQNPRYQVTQFGKPVTLSCSQTLNHNVMYWYQQKSSQAPKLLFHYYDKDFNNEADTPDNFQSRRPNTSFCFLDIRSPGLGDTAMYLCATSWVANTGELFFGEGSRLTVL.

The J gene is TRBJ2-5, the V gene TRBV11-2; TRBD2 matches 9 bases. Losses at the gene ends were 2 bases for V and 2 bases for J; bases not matched to a gene: 9. The CDR3 is 17 amino acids. Germline CDR1 reads SGHAT; CDR2 reads FQNNGV. The CDR3 DNA sequence: TGTGCCAGCAGCTTACTTTTGGGTAGCGGGGGACAAGAGACCCAGTACTTC. This gives the protein CASSLLLGSGGQETQYF.

The chain employs TRBV10-3 and TRBJ1-4; perhaps TRBD1 as D (6 bases). Germline-derived CDR1 and CDR2 are ENHRY and SYGVKD. The length of the CDR3 is 15 residues. V dropped 0 bases and J dropped 7 bases, with 12 bases sitting between them. The CDR3 is CAISESGARGEKLFF. In nucleotides, the CDR3 is TGTGCCATCAGTGAGTCGGGGGCGCGGGGTGAAAAACTGTTTTTT.